This T cell receptor (beta chain) was profiled in a study of circulating CD8 cells and anti-PD-1 response in melanoma. The overall study: Of 13 patients, seven got anti-PD-1 first and six had prior therapy. Study-wide points: Patients included both untreated and previously treated individuals. Under 8% of TRB clonotypes were shared between subsets at M1. Tumor reactivity was tested by peptide assays on expanded sorted subsets.

Germline CDR1 KGHDR, CDR2 SFDVKD. The CDR3 extends over 15 amino acids. The trim removed 3 bases at V and 6 bases at J, leaving 5 bases unmatched. Each library started from about 15 ng of total RNA using the QIAseq Immune Repertoire TCR panel. TCRdb fed the reads into MiXCR, producing one record per CDR3 protein. The top ten clones hold approximately 28% of a sample with about 160 distinct CDR3 sequences, less than 5.5% of them seen once. By share, this clonotype ranks as large. The antigen is undetermined. From live CD3+CD8+TCRalphabeta+ cells, four PD-1 and/or TIGIT subsets were sorted. Here the sequenced sample was CD8+ T cells from PBMCs, taken at baseline or after one month of anti-PD-1 therapy (not recorded which). This sequence originates from a human donor with melanoma. The chain combines TRBV24-1 with TRBJ2-1, with 9 bases fitting TRBD2. CDR3: CATSDPKREVNEQFF. In nucleotides, the CDR3 is TGTGCCACCAGTGATCCGAAGCGGGAGGTCAATGAGCAGTTCTTC.